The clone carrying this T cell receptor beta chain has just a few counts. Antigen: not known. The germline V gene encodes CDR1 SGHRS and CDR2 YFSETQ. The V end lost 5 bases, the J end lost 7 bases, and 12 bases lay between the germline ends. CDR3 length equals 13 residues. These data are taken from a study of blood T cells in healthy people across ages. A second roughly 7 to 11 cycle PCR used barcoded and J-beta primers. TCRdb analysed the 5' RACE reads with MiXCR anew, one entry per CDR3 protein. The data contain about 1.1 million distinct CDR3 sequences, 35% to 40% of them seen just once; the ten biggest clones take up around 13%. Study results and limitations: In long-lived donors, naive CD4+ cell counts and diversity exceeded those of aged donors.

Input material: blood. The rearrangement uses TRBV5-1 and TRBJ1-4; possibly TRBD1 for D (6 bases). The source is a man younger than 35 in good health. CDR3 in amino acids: CASSFGQIEKLFF. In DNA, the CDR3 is TGCGCCAGCAGTTTCGGACAGATTGAAAAACTGTTTTTT.